These 9 T cell receptor beta chains share one sample of origin, sequenced in a study of T cells in Graves' hyperthyroidism and ophthalmopathy. What was amplified from RNA transcripts were TCR beta CDR3 regions. The study used the HTBI primer set for a first-round RT-PCR of the TCR CDR3. TCRdb re-called the multiplex PCR reads with MiXCR, one entry per CDR3 protein. Among approximately 560,000 distinct CDR3 sequences listed, under 60% were seen once. The sequenced material came from peripheral blood or thyroid tissue (not recorded which). Source of these receptors: a woman aged 18-29 years with Graves' hyperthyroidism.

Regarding this clonotype: A read error may be the cause here, since a much bigger clone is one base away. This CDR3 fails to terminate in the conserved phenylalanine or tryptophan, so it likely reflects a read error. This chain connects TRBV7-6 to TRBJ2-7, with D unclear. CDR1 and CDR2 (germline): SGHVS, FNYEAQ. CDR3 size: 14 residues. The V gene lost 5 bases and the J gene lost 2 bases, with 13 bases spanning the gap. The CDR3 is CASSISPATYEQYL. The CDR3 DNA reads TGTGCCAGCAGCATTTCCCCGGCGACCTACGAGCAGTACCTC.

The genes are TRBV25-1 and TRBJ1-2; D gene ambiguous. Per the germline V gene, CDR1 is MGHDK and CDR2 is SYGVNS. The CDR3 covers 9 residues. V lost 9 bases, J lost 5 bases, and 4 bases lay in between. This CDR3 is CARDYGYTF. In nucleotides, the CDR3 is TGTGCCAGGGATTATGGCTACACCTTC.

Remarks on this clonotype: A much larger clone lies one base from this, so it may be a read error. V gene TRBV25-1 combines with J gene TRBJ1-1; D is ambiguous. Germline V gene sequence: CDR1 MGHDK, CDR2 SYGVNS. The CDR3 runs 13 residues. CDR3 nucleotides: TGTGCCAGCAGTGAATGGAGGGAGACTGAAGCTTACTTT. It yields the protein CASSEWRETEAYF. The full variable domain, in which reference TRBV25-1 and TRBJ1-1 provide the parts outside the CDR3, is EADIYQTPRYLVIGTGKKITLECSQTMGHDKMYWYQQDPGMELHLIHYSYGVNSTEKGDLSSESTVSRIRTEHFPLTLESARPSHTSQYLCASSEWRETEAYFGQGTRLTVV.

This clonotype came up many times. The V gene is TRBV7-6, the J gene TRBJ1-5; D unclear. V was shortened by 5 bases and J by 5 bases, with 10 bases between the two germline ends. The CDR3 sequence is 13 residues long. Germline V gene lookup returns CDR1 SGHVS and CDR2 FNYEAQ. CDR3 region: CASSRGMDQPQHF. For the CDR3, the DNA is TGTGCCAGCAGCCGCGGGATGGATCAGCCCCAGCATTTT.

This clonotype turned up a few times. The gene calls are TRBV20-1 and TRBJ2-7; D not resolved. Germline V gives CDR1 DFQATT, CDR2 SNEGSKA (reference sequence). The CDR3 consists of 13 residues. Deletions cut 7 bases from V and 4 bases from J, with 17 bases between. The CDR3 sequence: CSGARSISYEQYF. The CDR3 nucleotides are TGCAGTGGAGCCCGATCCATTTCGTACGAGCAGTACTTC.

In its sample, this clonotype was seen a few times. The chain combines TRBV7-2 with TRBJ1-5, with 9 positions matching TRBD1. V was clipped by 5 bases and J by 5 bases; unmatched bases: 13. Germline CDR1 reads SGHTA; CDR2 reads FQGNSA. The CDR3 has 17 amino acids. CDR3 residues: CASSPGTGKAADQPQHF. In DNA, the CDR3 is TGTGCCAGCAGCCCGGGGACAGGGAAGGCCGCCGATCAGCCCCAGCATTTT.

In this sample, this clonotype turned up many times. The chain uses TRBV7-9 and TRBJ1-1; no clear D. CDR3 length: 14 amino acids. The ends were cut back, 5 bases at V and 3 bases at J, with 13 bases in the middle. CDR1 is SEHNR, CDR2 FQNEAQ, per germline (reference sequence). CDR3 loop: CASSHSTLHTEAFF. CDR3 nucleotides: TGTGCCAGCAGCCACTCTACACTTCACACTGAAGCTTTCTTT.

This clonotype was counted a single time. The V call is TRBV10-2, the J call TRBJ1-5; D is possibly TRBD1 (5 bases). Germline V gives CDR1 WSHSY, CDR2 SAAADI. The V end was cut by 9 bases, the J end by 8 bases, with 17 bases between. This CDR3 is built from 13 residues. This CDR3 is CASADSGGKPQHF. In DNA form, the CDR3 reads TGCGCCAGTGCCGATAGCGGGGGGAAGCCCCAGCATTTT.

V usage is TRBV12-3 or TRBV12-4 and J usage is TRBJ2-5; 7 nucleotides line up with TRBD1. The J segment lost 9 bases and the V segment lost 3 bases, leaving 10 bases of the junction unmatched. The CDR3 is 14 residues long. CDR3 sequence (DNA): TGTGCCAGCAGTTTTGGGACAGCCCAGGAGGCCCAGTACTTC. As protein: CASSFGTAQEAQYF.